This T cell receptor (beta chain) stems from a study of control samples from healthy donors and cancer patients. V lost 1 base and J lost 1; bases outside the gene matches: 5. From germline, CDR1 is MNHNS and CDR2 SASEGT. This CDR3 region has 16 residues. Measured with immunoSEQ multiplex PCR; TCRdb has only the in-frame clones, and not every one. The repertoire consists of roughly 130,000 clones, with about 93% occurring once and the leading ten covering more than 2%. The rearrangement uses TRBV6-1 and TRBJ1-2; 8 bases are shared with TRBD1. Material for sequencing was blood. This clonotype was sampled from a man between 18 and 29 years old in good health. The CDR3 here is CASSEVLQGDNYGYTF. In DNA, the CDR3 is TGTGCCAGCAGTGAAGTTTTACAGGGGGATAACTATGGCTACACCTTC.